The present T cell receptor beta chain was sequenced within a study of blood T cell repertoires in COVID-19. Data came from immunoSEQ multiplex PCR; TCRdb stores just in-frame clones and leaves some out. The sample records over 60,000 clones, under 85% being singletons. The sample taken for sequencing was peripheral blood. The clonotype was recovered from a man in his forties or fifties with COVID-19, enrolled during active disease.

The CDR3 DNA reads as TGTGCCAGCAGCGTAGAAGCGGGGGTCCCTTCGAGGGAGACCCAGTACTTC. Residues: CASSVEAGVPSRETQYF. The chain uses TRBV9 and TRBJ2-5, with 8 bases fitting TRBD2. V trimming: 0 bases; J trimming: 5 bases; junction bases outside the gene matches: 12. There are 17 residues in the CDR3. The V gene's germline CDR1 is SGDLS and CDR2 YYNGEE.